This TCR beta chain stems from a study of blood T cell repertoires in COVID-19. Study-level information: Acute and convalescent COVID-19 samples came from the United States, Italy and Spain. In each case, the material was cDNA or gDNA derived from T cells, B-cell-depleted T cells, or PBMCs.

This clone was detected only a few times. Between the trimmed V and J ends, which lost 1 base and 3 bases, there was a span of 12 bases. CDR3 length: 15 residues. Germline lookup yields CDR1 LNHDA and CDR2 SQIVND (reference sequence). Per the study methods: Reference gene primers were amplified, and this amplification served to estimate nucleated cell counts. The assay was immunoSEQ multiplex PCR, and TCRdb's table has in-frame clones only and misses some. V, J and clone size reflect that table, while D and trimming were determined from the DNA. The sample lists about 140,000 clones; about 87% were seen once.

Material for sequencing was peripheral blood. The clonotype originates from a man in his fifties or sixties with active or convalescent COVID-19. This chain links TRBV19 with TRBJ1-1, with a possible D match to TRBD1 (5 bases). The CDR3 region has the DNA TGTGCCAGTAGTATAGGAGGACACCAATACACTGAAGCTTTCTTT. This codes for CASSIGGHQYTEAFF.